What follows are 6 T cell receptor beta chains derived from one specimen sequenced in a study of blood T cells in healthy people across ages. Combining a sample-barcoded 5' primer with a J-beta primer mix, a second PCR ran for 7 to 11 cycles. One entry per CDR3 protein results from TCRdb running MiXCR on the 5' RACE reads. The repertoire includes about 1.8 million distinct CDR3 sequences, 49% of them detected once, and approximately 2.1% sits in the top ten. The source material was blood. Source of these receptors: a woman aged 40-49 years in good health.

This clonotype occurred a few times. The chain has TRBV29-1 and TRBJ2-1; 8 bases align to TRBD2. V shed 4 bases, J shed 4 bases, and the junction held 3 bases outside the gene matches. The CDR3 length is 13 residues. CDR1 and CDR2 from the germline V gene are SQVTM and ANQGSEA. CDR3 in DNA: TGCAGCGTTGGAGCGGGGGTGTACAATGAGCAGTTCTTC. Its protein is CSVGAGVYNEQFF.

The V call is TRBV14, the J call TRBJ2-5, with TRBD1 identical over 9 bases. The J call is uncertain, as TRBJ2-7 better fits the DNA end. This CDR3 spans 14 amino acids. The germline CDR1 and CDR2 sequences are SGHDN and FVKESK. The CDR3 is CASSRQGGPYEQYF. Written as DNA, the CDR3 is TGTGCCAGCAGCCGACAGGGGGGCCCCTACGAGCAGTACTTC.

This rearrangement joins TRBV28 to TRBJ2-1; D is perhaps TRBD1 (5 bases). Germline CDR1 MDHEN, CDR2 SYDVKM. The CDR3 consists of 14 residues. V lost 5 bases and J lost 6, with 14 bases in between. The CDR3 is CASSTAARVNEQFF. The CDR3 nucleotides read TGTGCCAGCAGTACCGCCGCCAGGGTCAATGAGCAGTTCTTC.

The gene calls are TRBV7-9 and TRBJ2-4; possible D gene TRBD2, 6 bases. The CDR3 spans 15 residues. Germline lookup yields CDR1 SEHNR and CDR2 FQNEAQ (reference sequence). Trimming cost V 5 bases and J 4 bases, with 15 bases left between them. CDR3 sequence: CASSPAEGLKNIQYF. The CDR3 coding sequence is TGTGCCAGCAGCCCGGCGGAGGGATTGAAAAACATTCAGTACTTC.

The rearrangement joins TRBV7-9 to TRBJ2-1, with TRBD1 matching over 7 bases. J gave up 0 bases and V 5 bases, and 10 bases lay outside the gene matches. The CDR3 extends over 17 amino acids. Germline CDR1 SEHNR, CDR2 FQNEAQ (reference sequence). In DNA form, the CDR3 reads TGTGCCAGCAGCCGCACGACCAGGGACAGCTCCTACAATGAGCAGTTCTTC. Protein product: CASSRTTRDSSYNEQFF.

The chain links TRBV20-1 to TRBJ2-7; D possibly uses TRBD1 or TRBD2 (5 bases each). V was trimmed by 7 bases and J by 0 bases, leaving 13 bases between them. The CDR3 is 13 amino acids. Germline CDR1 DFQATT, CDR2 SNEGSKA (reference sequence). The CDR3, as DNA: TGCAGTGGCAGGGAAAGCGGCTCCTACGAGCAGTACTTC. The encoded protein is CSGRESGSYEQYF.